Below are 15 T cell receptor beta chains sequenced from a single sample in a study of blood T cell repertoires in COVID-19. Profiled with immunoSEQ multiplex PCR; TCRdb holds only in-frame clones, not every one. Among approximately 80,000 clones listed, roughly 85% were seen once. The sample was peripheral blood. These receptor sequences come from a man aged 45-65 years with COVID-19, enrolled during active disease.

The rearrangement joins TRBV5-5 to TRBJ1-2; D remains unclear. V dropped 2 bases and J dropped 1 base, with 15 bases sitting between them. The CDR3 sequence is 16 residues long. The V gene's germline CDR1 is SGHKS and CDR2 YYEKEE (reference sequence). CDR3 DNA: TGTGCCAGCAGCTTAAACACACGTCCCCTTAACTATGGCTACACCTTC. Encoded protein: CASSLNTRPLNYGYTF.

This chain joins TRBV6-6 and TRBJ2-7; D possibly corresponds to TRBD2 (6 bases). This CDR3 is 12 amino acids long. Per the germline V gene, CDR1 is MNHNY and CDR2 is SVGAGI (reference sequence). The CDR3 nucleotides read TGTGCGGCCGCGGGGCACTATTACGAGCAGTACTTC. This sequence encodes CAAAGHYYEQYF.

The chain uses TRBV7-2 and TRBJ1-1; 7 nucleotides match TRBD1. Trimming took 5 bases from V and 4 from J; bases not matched to a gene: 10. This CDR3 has 15 amino acids. Germline CDR1 is SGHTA and CDR2 is FQGNSA. CDR3 nucleotides: TGTGCCAGCAGCCGTCGACAGGGCCAGAGCACTGAAGCTTTCTTT. It specifies CASSRRQGQSTEAFF.

The rearrangement links TRBV28 to TRBJ2-3; TRBD2 aligns across 8 bases. This CDR3 has 14 residues. V trimming: 10 bases; J trimming: 4 bases; junction bases outside the gene matches: 10. Germline CDR1 reads MDHEN; CDR2 reads SYDVKM. Here the CDR3 reads CATETSVTPDTQYF. As DNA, the CDR3 is TGTGCCACCGAGACTAGCGTGACCCCAGATACGCAGTATTTT.

V is TRBV4-1 and J is TRBJ2-5, with D tentatively TRBD2 (6 bases). Trimming shortened V by 8 bases and J by 0 bases, and 19 bases separated the two germline ends. CDR3 length: 16 residues. In germline, CDR1 is MGHRA, CDR2 YSYEKL. The CDR3 coding sequence is TGCGCCAGCTGTCGACAAGGCGGCGGGGACCAAGAGACCCAGTACTTC. Protein product: CASCRQGGGDQETQYF.

The V gene is TRBV15, the J gene TRBJ1-2; 7 bases fit TRBD1. With 6 bases clipped from V and 2 bases from J, the junction kept 15 bases outside the gene matches. CDR3 size: 17 residues. The germline V gene has CDR1 LNHNV and CDR2 YYDKDF (reference sequence). The CDR3 nucleotides are TGTGCCACCAGTAAAGGGGGCATGACAGCTGGCAACTATGGCTACACCTTC. Translated, it gives CATSKGGMTAGNYGYTF.

J is TRBJ2-7 and V is TRBV5-1, with a tentative D call TRBD1 (5 bases). V dropped 0 bases and J dropped 3 bases, with 10 bases sitting between them. This CDR3 has 14 residues. Germline assignment: CDR1 SGHRS and CDR2 YFSETQ. The CDR3: CASSLGPDIYEQYF. The CDR3 DNA follows: TGCGCCAGCAGCTTGGGTCCGGACATCTACGAGCAGTACTTC.

The J gene is TRBJ1-5, the V gene TRBV27, with D possibly being TRBD1 (5 bases). CDR3 length: 15 amino acids. Germline CDR1 is MNHEY and CDR2 is SMNVEV (reference sequence). The V gene lost 3 bases and the J gene lost 6 bases, with 15 bases spanning the gap. CDR3 loop: CASSLDSLGGQPQHF. The CDR3 region has the DNA TGTGCCAGCAGTTTGGACTCCTTGGGGGGTCAGCCCCAGCATTTT.

The rearrangement uses TRBV7-9 and TRBJ2-2; D is undetermined. CDR3 length: 14 residues. The germline V and J ends were trimmed by 1 base and 3 bases, with 6 bases remaining between them. In germline, CDR1 is SEHNR, CDR2 FQNEAQ (reference sequence). CDR3: CASSLDDYTGELFF. CDR3 nucleotides: TGTGCCAGCAGCTTAGATGACTACACCGGGGAGCTGTTTTTT.

This chain connects TRBV9 to TRBJ1-1; 10 positions agree with TRBD1. The V gene end was trimmed by 3 bases and the J gene end by 4 bases; junction bases not matched to a gene: 6. CDR3 length: 15 residues. Germline-derived CDR1 and CDR2 are SGDLS and YYNGEE. DNA for the CDR3: TGTGCCAGCAGCGCCCGGGACAGGGGATCCACTGAAGCTTTCTTT. Protein: CASSARDRGSTEAFF.

This rearrangement joins TRBV6-6 to TRBJ1-1; TRBD1 aligns across 7 bases. CDR1 is MNHNY, CDR2 SVGAGI, per germline (reference sequence). CDR3 size: 14 residues. The V segment lost 6 bases and the J segment 0 bases; nucleotides outside the gene matches: 4. This CDR3 is CASRRQGMNTEAFF. The CDR3 nucleotides read TGTGCCAGCAGACGACAGGGTATGAACACTGAAGCTTTCTTT.

The rearrangement uses TRBV28 and TRBJ2-5; TRBD2 agrees at 8 bases. This CDR3 spans 15 amino acids. Germline lookup yields CDR1 MDHEN and CDR2 SYDVKM. Trimming at V came to 3 bases and at J to 1 base, leaving 4 bases not matched to a gene. The CDR3 spells CASSFGGEGQETQYF. As DNA, the CDR3 is TGTGCCAGCAGTTTCGGGGGGGAGGGCCAAGAGACCCAGTACTTC.

The chain carries TRBV30 and TRBJ1-5, with D possibly TRBD1 on 6 matching bases. The CDR3 contains 14 residues. Germline CDR1 and CDR2: GTSNPN and SVGIG (reference sequence). V was trimmed by 7 bases and J by 1 base, leaving 14 bases between them. The CDR3 bases are TGTGCCTCCGGAAAGGGGACAAGCAATCAGCCCCAGCATTTT. This sequence encodes CASGKGTSNQPQHF.

The rearrangement links TRBV9 to TRBJ2-7, with D unclear. Germline V CDR1 and CDR2: SGDLS, YYNGEE. This CDR3 has 15 residues. V lost 0 bases and J 6 bases, leaving 16 bases between the germline ends. CDR3 amino acids: CASSVDVRSSAEQYF. The CDR3 nucleotides are TGTGCCAGCAGCGTAGATGTGCGGAGTTCGGCCGAGCAGTACTTC.

Here the CDR3 DNA reads TGTGCCAGCAGCTTGGTCGCACAGTCAGTCTCTGGGGCCAACGTCCTGACTTTC. Its protein is CASSLVAQSVSGANVLTF. V gene TRBV5-8 combines with J gene TRBJ2-6; D unresolved. Germline V gene sequence: CDR1 SGHTS, CDR2 YDEGEE. Deletions cut 0 bases from V and 0 bases from J, with 13 bases between. CDR3 size: 18 residues.